This T cell receptor beta chain came from a study of cytotoxic CD8 clonotypes in ibrutinib-treated CLL. General study results and limits: Having risen at ibrutinib response, clonality had fallen back toward baseline by progression.

The germline V and J ends were trimmed by 4 bases and 0 bases, with 12 bases remaining between them. Germline V CDR1 and CDR2: LNHDA, SQIVND (reference sequence). The CDR3 extends over 16 amino acids. Produced via immunoSEQ multiplex PCR; TCRdb's table is partial and in-frame only. The sample contains more than 200,000 clones, around 70% of which appear only once. This clone was seen more than once but under ten times. Antigen: not known. The sequence was collected from a human donor with chronic lymphocytic leukemia. The V and J genes are TRBV19 and TRBJ1-4; possibly TRBD1 for D (5 bases). Sequenced here: PBMCs, sampled after 12 months of ibrutinib treatment. CDR3 bases: TGTGCCAGTAGTAGGCAGACAGTCGCAACTAATGAAAAACTGTTTTTT. As protein: CASSRQTVATNEKLFF.